These 31 T cell receptor beta chains originate from one sample sequenced in a study of identical twins. MiXCR, run by TCRdb on the 5' RACE reads, gives a single entry per CDR3 protein. Here the sample spans approximately 490,000 distinct CDR3 sequences, 20% to 25% being singletons. The data were also submitted as part of a second study, on yellow fever vaccine responses in identical twins.

Specimen: CD4+ T cells sorted from blood. The source of these receptors is a woman aged 18-29 years in good health.

The V gene is TRBV4-1, the J gene TRBJ2-2; D is ambiguous. Germline V gene sequence: CDR1 MGHRA, CDR2 YSYEKL. V was clipped by 0 bases and J by 2 bases, with 7 bases between them. This CDR3 has 15 amino acids. The CDR3 loop reads CASSQDRPNTGELFF. The CDR3 coding sequence is TGCGCCAGCAGCCAAGATCGCCCTAACACCGGGGAGCTGTTTTTT.

This clonotype showed up just a few times. The rearrangement joins TRBV5-1 to TRBJ1-2, with TRBD1 matching over 7 bases. This CDR3 is built from 15 residues. From germline, CDR1 is SGHRS and CDR2 YFSETQ. Germline trimming cut 2 bases from V and 4 bases from J; bases unmatched to any gene: 8. The CDR3 region has the DNA TGCGCCAGCAGCTTAGACGGGACAGCTGGCTATGGCTACACCTTC. It specifies CASSLDGTAGYGYTF.

V gene TRBV12-3 or TRBV12-4 combines with J gene TRBJ2-1; 9 bases fit TRBD2. J gave up 1 base and V 10 bases, and 8 bases lay outside the gene matches. The CDR3 is 15 amino acids. In nucleotides, the CDR3 is TGTGCCACCAGGACTAGCGCCCTTTCCTACAATGAGCAGTTCTTC. It yields the protein CATRTSALSYNEQFF.

This sequence joins TRBV29-1 and TRBJ2-7; 9 bases are shared with TRBD1. Looked up from germline, CDR1 is SQVTM and CDR2 is ANQGSEA. The V segment lost 7 bases and the J segment 5 bases; nucleotides outside the gene matches: 3. The CDR3 contains 11 residues. The DNA for the CDR3 is TGCAGCGGGGGACAGGGTAACGAGCAGTACTTC. Its protein product is CSGGQGNEQYF.

The chain links TRBV19 to TRBJ2-2; D not certain. V lost 4 bases and J 7 bases, leaving 7 bases between the germline ends. Germline CDR1 LNHDA, CDR2 SQIVND (reference sequence). The CDR3 is 12 residues long. CDR3 nucleotides: TGTGCCAGTAGTACATTTGACGGGGAGCTGTTTTTT. Its protein is CASSTFDGELFF.

V is TRBV6-1 and J is TRBJ1-1; D is perhaps TRBD1 (5 bases). Germline-derived CDR1 and CDR2 are MNHNS and SASEGT. V lost 1 base to trimming and J lost 10 bases, with 16 bases between them. The length of the CDR3 is 14 residues. CDR3 loop: CASSEDYGGRGAFF. CDR3 nucleotide sequence: TGTGCCAGCAGTGAAGATTATGGGGGGAGGGGAGCTTTCTTT.

The V call is TRBV5-6, the J call TRBJ1-1; D perhaps matches TRBD1 (6 bases). V was trimmed by 4 bases and J by 10 bases, leaving 17 bases between them. CDR1 is SGHDT, CDR2 YYEEEE, per germline. This CDR3 contains 13 residues. CDR3 residues: CASSTGQHPGAFF. CDR3 DNA sequence: TGTGCCAGCAGCACCGGACAGCACCCTGGAGCTTTCTTT. Variable domain in full (rest from reference TRBV5-6 and TRBJ1-1): DAGVTQSPTHLIKTRGQQVTLRCSPKSGHDTVSWYQQALGQGPQFIFQYYEEEERQRGNFPDRFSGHQFPNYSSELNVNALLLGDSALYLCASSTGQHPGAFFGQGTRLTVV.

The V call is TRBV5-4, the J call TRBJ2-2; 9 nucleotides match TRBD2. V gave up 2 bases and J gave up 6 bases; unmatched junction bases: 5. This CDR3 spans 15 amino acids. Germline loops: CDR1 SGHNT, CDR2 YYREEE (reference sequence). CDR3 region: CASSFTSGFSGELFF. CDR3 nucleotides: TGTGCCAGCAGCTTTACTAGCGGGTTTTCCGGGGAGCTGTTTTTT.

The sample holds a few counts of this clonotype. The chain couples TRBV19 to TRBJ1-2, with D unresolved. This CDR3 is 13 amino acids long. V shed 8 bases and J shed 2 bases, with 12 bases lying between them. Germline V CDR1 and CDR2: LNHDA, SQIVND (reference sequence). The DNA of the CDR3 is TGTGCCAGTCAGCCTGGGCAGAACTATGGCTACACCTTC. The encoded protein is CASQPGQNYGYTF.

The J gene is TRBJ2-5, the V gene TRBV3-1, with D possibly TRBD2 on 6 matching bases. This CDR3 region has 15 residues. Germline CDR1 is LGHDT and CDR2 is YNNKEL (reference sequence). V was pared by 2 bases and J by 1 base, with 11 bases between. CDR3 sequence: CASSQNLGGQETQYF. DNA of the CDR3: TGTGCCAGCAGCCAAAATCTCGGGGGCCAAGAGACCCAGTACTTC.

This sequence joins TRBV12-3 or TRBV12-4 and TRBJ2-1; D not certain. This CDR3 region has 13 residues. Trimming took 5 bases from V and 5 from J, leaving 10 bases between them. CDR3 DNA: TGTGCCAGCAGTCATCCTCTCGACAATGAGCAGTTCTTC. Protein product: CASSHPLDNEQFF.

This clonotype appeared a few times. This chain connects TRBV3-1 to TRBJ1-6; D gene ambiguous. The CDR3 runs to 13 residues. The germline V gene has CDR1 LGHDT and CDR2 YNNKEL (reference sequence). V was pared by 0 bases and J by 8 bases, with 5 bases between. The CDR3 sequence is CASSQERYSPLHF. The CDR3, as DNA: TGTGCCAGCAGCCAAGAACGGTATTCACCCCTCCACTTT.

This clonotype has more than one count but fewer than ten. This chain links TRBV5-1 with TRBJ2-2, with D possibly TRBD2 on 6 matching bases. The germline V gene has CDR1 SGHRS and CDR2 YFSETQ. The CDR3 has 17 residues. With 3 bases removed from V and 0 bases from J, the gap between germline ends came to 15 bases. The CDR3: CASSWTGLPSNTGELFF. CDR3 nucleotides: TGCGCCAGCAGCTGGACTGGACTACCCTCGAACACCGGGGAGCTGTTTTTT.

This clonotype has a handful of counts. V gene TRBV27 combines with J gene TRBJ1-2, with 8 bases that match TRBD1. Germline CDR1 reads MNHEY; CDR2 reads SMNVEV (reference sequence). There are 15 residues in the CDR3. With V trimmed by 3 bases and J by 10 bases, 13 bases remained unmatched. DNA of the CDR3: TGTGCCAGCAGTTTTGACAGGGGAAAGGGTGAGGACTACACCTTC. This sequence encodes CASSFDRGKGEDYTF.

The CDR3 is CASSAYTEGYGYTF. The DNA of the CDR3 is TGTGCCAGCAGCGCCTACACGGAGGGCTATGGCTACACCTTC. V gene TRBV28 combines with J gene TRBJ1-2; D is undetermined. The germline V gene has CDR1 MDHEN and CDR2 SYDVKM. This CDR3 is built from 14 residues. Trimming removed 6 bases from V and 4 bases from J, with 15 bases in between.

This chain links TRBV5-1 with TRBJ2-1; D not certain. The CDR3 contains 13 residues. Germline-derived CDR1 and CDR2 are SGHRS and YFSETQ. With 5 bases removed from V and 5 bases from J, the gap between germline ends came to 11 bases. For the CDR3, the DNA is TGCGCCAGCAGTCCCGACTCGAACAATGAGCAGTTCTTC. This translates into CASSPDSNNEQFF.

This clonotype has just a few counts. The CDR3 sequence is CAISEAGNSPLHF. The CDR3 bases are TGTGCCATCAGTGAGGCGGGGAATTCACCCCTCCACTTT. The chain is built from TRBV10-3 and TRBJ1-6; D is uncertain. V lost 2 bases and J lost 7, with 6 bases in between. This CDR3 is built from 13 residues. Germline CDR1 ENHRY, CDR2 SYGVKD.

In this sample, this clonotype turned up many times. The gene calls are TRBV7-9 and TRBJ1-2, with 12 nucleotides matching TRBD1. After removal of 2 bases from V and 6 bases from J, the junction contained 7 bases not matched to a gene. Germline V gene data show CDR1 as SEHNR and CDR2 as FQNEAQ (reference sequence). This CDR3 spans 16 amino acids. The CDR3 DNA is TGTGCCAGCAGCTTACCCGGGACAGGGGGCAAGGATGGCTACACCTTC. Its translation: CASSLPGTGGKDGYTF. The full variable domain, its missing parts supplied by reference TRBV7-9 and TRBJ1-2, is DTGVSQNPRHKITKRGQNVTFRCDPISEHNRLYWYRQTLGQGPEFLTYFQNEAQLEKSRLLSDRFSAERPKGSFSTLEIQRTEQGDSAMYLCASSLPGTGGKDGYTFGSGTRLTVV.

This clonotype occurred once. One end of the junction varies from germline; a read error may be responsible. The chain uses TRBV5-1 and TRBJ1-5; D may be TRBD1 (6 bases). Germline loops: CDR1 SGHRS, CDR2 YFSETQ. The CDR3 runs 20 residues. The CDR3 is CASSLEWGQRTLHCNQPRHF. As DNA, the CDR3 is TGCGCCAGCAGCTTGGAGTGGGGGCAGCGAACCCTCCATTGCAATCAGCCCCGGCATTTT.

There are a few counts of this clonotype. The chain carries TRBV10-3 and TRBJ2-7; 11 bases map to TRBD1. V was pared by 6 bases and J by 4 bases, with 5 bases of the junction left unmatched. The CDR3 contains 14 residues. Looked up from germline, CDR1 is ENHRY and CDR2 is SYGVKD. The CDR3 reads CAIREDRGPYEQYF. In DNA, the CDR3 is TGTGCCATCAGGGAGGACAGGGGGCCTTACGAGCAGTACTTC.

Here the CDR3 DNA reads TGCGCCAGCAGCTTGGAGGTCGGTAGGCAAAGCTCCTACAATGAGCAGTTCTTC. This codes for CASSLEVGRQSSYNEQFF. The chain employs TRBV5-1 and TRBJ2-1; no clear D gene. V was shortened by 0 bases and J by 0 bases, with 16 bases between the two germline ends. The CDR3 spans 18 residues. The germline CDR1 and CDR2 sequences are SGHRS and YFSETQ. Complete variable domain (other parts from reference TRBV5-1 and TRBJ2-1): KAGVTQTPRYLIKTRGQQVTLSCSPISGHRSVSWYQQTPGQGLQFLFEYFSETQRNKGNFPGRFSGRQFSNSRSEMNVSTLELGDSALYLCASSLEVGRQSSYNEQFFGPGTRLTVL.

The table lists this clonotype with many counts. The chain is built from TRBV4-1 and TRBJ2-5, with D hard to call. This CDR3 has 15 amino acids. Per the germline V gene, CDR1 is MGHRA and CDR2 is YSYEKL. V lost 0 bases to trimming and J lost 5 bases, with 13 bases between them. CDR3 in DNA: TGCGCCAGCAGCCAAGATGTTTGGCTACTTGAGACCCAGTACTTC. This encodes CASSQDVWLLETQYF.

Only one count was recorded for this clonotype. The chain employs TRBV24-1 and TRBJ2-3, with 15 bases matching TRBD2. The germline CDR1 and CDR2 sequences are KGHDR and SFDVKD. The CDR3 runs to 21 residues. With 4 bases clipped from V and 4 bases from J, the junction kept 17 bases outside the gene matches. CDR3 amino acids: CATSDPGTSGRILQGPDTQYF. The CDR3 nucleotides read TGTGCCACCAGTGACCCCGGGACTAGCGGGAGGATCCTTCAGGGACCAGATACGCAGTATTTT.

V gene TRBV7-8 combines with J gene TRBJ2-4, with D perhaps being TRBD1 or TRBD2 (6 bases each). The CDR3 is made up of 19 amino acids. V gave up 2 bases and J gave up 4 bases, with 24 bases separating them. The germline V gene has CDR1 SGHVS and CDR2 FQNEAQ. Written as DNA, the CDR3 is TGTGCCAGCAGCTTATTCTCACGGGGGCAGGGGATGATAAAAAACATTCAGTACTTC. It specifies CASSLFSRGQGMIKNIQYF.

This chain joins TRBV18 and TRBJ2-7; 8 nucleotides match TRBD1. CDR3 length: 13 amino acids. Germline V CDR1 and CDR2: KGHSH, LQKENI. V gave up 8 bases and J gave up 7 bases; unmatched junction bases: 10. In DNA, the CDR3 is TGTGCCAGCCAGGACAGGGCGGTAGGGGAGCAGTACTTC. Its protein is CASQDRAVGEQYF.

This clonotype was counted only a few times. The chain has TRBV7-9 and TRBJ2-1; maybe TRBD1 (6 bases). CDR1 is SEHNR, CDR2 FQNEAQ, per germline (reference sequence). Trimming took 1 base from V and 9 from J, leaving 16 bases between them. CDR3 size: 15 residues. The CDR3 is CASSLGLAGVGEQFF. As DNA, the CDR3 is TGTGCCAGCAGCTTAGGGCTAGCAGGGGTTGGTGAGCAGTTCTTC.

This clonotype was counted many times. The chain uses TRBV12-3 or TRBV12-4 and TRBJ2-7; 9 positions agree with TRBD2. Trimming took 1 base from V and 2 from J; bases not matched to a gene: 3. The CDR3 extends over 15 amino acids. CDR3 in DNA: TGTGCCAGCAGTTTAGGTAGCGGGGGTACCTACGAGCAGTACGTC. It is translated as CASSLGSGGTYEQYV.

This clonotype was recorded a few times. The chain employs TRBV7-9 and TRBJ2-1, with TRBD1 as a possible D gene (5 bases). Germline CDR1 and CDR2: SEHNR and FQNEAQ (reference sequence). The CDR3 length is 16 residues. Trimming cost V 1 base and J 7 bases, with 17 bases left between them. The CDR3 protein is CASSLGGIERRNEQFF. As DNA, the CDR3 is TGTGCCAGCAGCTTAGGGGGCATTGAACGTCGGAATGAGCAGTTCTTC.

This clonotype was picked up a small number of times. The rearrangement joins TRBV5-5 to TRBJ1-5; 7 bases line up with TRBD1. CDR3 length equals 14 residues. In germline, CDR1 is SGHKS, CDR2 YYEKEE (reference sequence). V gave up 0 bases and J gave up 8 bases; unmatched junction bases: 5. The CDR3 region is CASSLGQGSEPQHF. CDR3 bases: TGTGCCAGCAGCTTGGGACAGGGCTCAGAGCCCCAGCATTTT.

The chain recombines TRBV29-1 with TRBJ1-2, with 8 bases identical to TRBD1. This CDR3 has 17 amino acids. Germline values: CDR1 SQVTM, CDR2 ANQGSEA. The junction had 11 bases not matched to a gene; V was cut back by 2 bases and J by 0 bases. The CDR3 loop is CSVETLGTGKANYGYTF. As DNA, the CDR3 is TGCAGCGTTGAAACACTTGGGACAGGAAAAGCTAACTATGGCTACACCTTC.

This clonotype was recorded once. The chain uses TRBV9 and TRBJ2-3; 12 bases match TRBD2. The CDR3 has 16 residues. J was trimmed by 4 bases and V by 4 bases; bases with no gene match: 7. CDR1 is SGDLS and CDR2 is YYNGEE in the germline V gene. CDR3 in DNA: TGTGCCAGCAGCCCCGGACGGACTAGCGGGGCAGATACGCAGTATTTT. Its translation: CASSPGRTSGADTQYF. Filled out from reference TRBV9 and TRBJ2-3, the complete variable domain reads DSGVTQTPKHLITATGQRVTLRCSPRSGDLSVYWYQQSLDQGLQFLIQYYNGEERAKGNILERFSAQQFPDLHSELNLSSLELGDSALYFCASSPGRTSGADTQYFGPGTRLTVL.